These 7 T cell receptor beta chains originate from one sample sequenced in a study of shared clonotypes between healthy human individuals. The repertoire was sequenced with immunoSEQ multiplex PCR; TCRdb's copy has only in-frame clones and lacks some. This sample has about 450,000 clones, with roughly 77% found just once. The sequencing sample was made of PBMCs. Receptors originate from a woman between 40 and 50 years old in good health. Some clones in this sample may be carry-over from other donors' samples.

This chain links TRBV7-2 with TRBJ2-1; TRBD1 might be the D (6 bases). Trimming pared 2 bases from V and 4 bases from J, leaving 9 bases between. Germline V lookup: CDR1 SGHTA, CDR2 FQGNSA. The CDR3 is 14 residues long. CDR3 region: CASSLQGQYNEQFF. The DNA of the CDR3 is TGTGCCAGCAGCTTACAAGGACAGTACAATGAGCAGTTCTTC.

The J gene is TRBJ2-1, the V gene TRBV10-3; TRBD1 aligns across 9 bases. The CDR3 is 15 amino acids. Germline V gene sequence: CDR1 ENHRY, CDR2 SYGVKD. V shed 4 bases and J 0 bases; nucleotides not matched to a gene: 1. The CDR3 spells CAISATGGSYNEQFF. CDR3 nucleotides: TGTGCCATCAGTGCGACAGGGGGCTCCTACAATGAGCAGTTCTTC.

The chain has TRBV10-3 and TRBJ2-3; D call uncertain. This CDR3 comprises 13 residues. The V end lost 3 bases, the J end lost 2 bases, and 6 bases lay between the germline ends. Looked up from germline, CDR1 is ENHRY and CDR2 is SYGVKD. The CDR3 protein is CAISDGLTDTQYF. CDR3 in DNA: TGTGCCATCAGTGACGGCCTCACAGATACGCAGTATTTT.

The chain carries TRBV4-1 and TRBJ1-5; 7 bases line up with TRBD1. Germline V lookup: CDR1 MGHRA, CDR2 YSYEKL. This CDR3 is 15 amino acids long. The J segment lost 2 bases and the V segment lost 0 bases, leaving 1 base of the junction unmatched. CDR3 in DNA: TGCGCCAGCAGCCAAGATGGACAGGGCAATCAGCCCCAGCATTTT. It is translated as CASSQDGQGNQPQHF.

The chain has TRBV11-2 and TRBJ2-1; 8 bases agree with TRBD2. V shed 3 bases and J 6 bases; nucleotides not matched to a gene: 19. This CDR3 spans 19 amino acids. Germline V gene lookup returns CDR1 SGHAT and CDR2 FQNNGV. In DNA, the CDR3 is TGTGCCAGCAGCTTTATTACGTTTGACGGGACTAGGGGTCGCAATGAGCAGTTCTTC. The encoded protein is CASSFITFDGTRGRNEQFF.

The chain recombines TRBV5-4 with TRBJ1-2; 10 bases match TRBD1. The CDR3 is 13 residues long. In germline, CDR1 is SGHNT, CDR2 YYREEE (reference sequence). The trim removed 4 bases at V and 8 bases at J, leaving 5 bases unmatched. The CDR3 protein is CASSRQGALGYTF. The DNA for the CDR3 is TGTGCCAGCAGCCGACAGGGGGCACTCGGCTACACCTTC.

In nucleotides, the CDR3 is TGTGCCGTAAACCCCCATCCGGGACACCCTATGTATAGCAATCAGCCCCAGCATTTT. It encodes CAVNPHPGHPMYSNQPQHF. The gene calls are TRBV7-6 and TRBJ1-5, with a weak D call TRBD1 (6 bases). This CDR3 is 19 amino acids long. With 11 bases removed from V and 0 bases from J, the gap between germline ends came to 29 bases. CDR1 and CDR2 (germline): SGHVS, FNYEAQ.